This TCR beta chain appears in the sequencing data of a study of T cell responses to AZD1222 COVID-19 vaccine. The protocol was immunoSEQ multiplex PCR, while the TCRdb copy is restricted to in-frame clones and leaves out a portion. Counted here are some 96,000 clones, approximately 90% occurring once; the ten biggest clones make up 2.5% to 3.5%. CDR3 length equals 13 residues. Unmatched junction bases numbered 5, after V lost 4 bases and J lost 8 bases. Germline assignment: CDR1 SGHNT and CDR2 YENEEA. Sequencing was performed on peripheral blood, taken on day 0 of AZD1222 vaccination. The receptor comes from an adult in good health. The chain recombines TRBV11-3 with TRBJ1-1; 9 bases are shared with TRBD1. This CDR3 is CASSSHTGGEAFF. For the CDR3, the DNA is TGTGCCAGCAGCTCCCACACAGGGGGCGAAGCTTTCTTT. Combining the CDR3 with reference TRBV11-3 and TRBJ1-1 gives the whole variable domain EAGVVQSPRYKIIEKKQPVAFWCNPISGHNTLYWYLQNLGQGPELLIRYENEEAVDDSQLPKDRFSAERLKGVDSTLKIQPAELGDSAVYLCASSSHTGGEAFFGQGTRLTVV.